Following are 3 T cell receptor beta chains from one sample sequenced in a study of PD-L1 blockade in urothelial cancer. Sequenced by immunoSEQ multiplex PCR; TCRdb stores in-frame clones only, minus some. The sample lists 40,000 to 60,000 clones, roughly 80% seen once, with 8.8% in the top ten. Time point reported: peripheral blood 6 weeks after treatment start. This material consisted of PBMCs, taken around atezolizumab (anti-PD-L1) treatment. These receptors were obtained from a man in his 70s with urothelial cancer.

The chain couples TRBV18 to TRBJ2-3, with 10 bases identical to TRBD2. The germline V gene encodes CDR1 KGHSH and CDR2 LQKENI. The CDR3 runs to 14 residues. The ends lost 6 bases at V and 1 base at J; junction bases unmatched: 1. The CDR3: CASSGTSGTDTQYF. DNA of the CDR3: TGTGCCAGCTCGGGGACTAGCGGCACAGATACGCAGTATTTT.

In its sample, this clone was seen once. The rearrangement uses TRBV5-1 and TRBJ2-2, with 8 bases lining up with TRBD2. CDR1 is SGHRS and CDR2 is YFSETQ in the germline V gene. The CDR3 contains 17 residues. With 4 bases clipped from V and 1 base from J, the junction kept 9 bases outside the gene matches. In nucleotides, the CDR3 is TGCGCCAGCAGCCCGGGGGGGGCTAGCGGGAACACCGGGGAGCTGTTTTTT. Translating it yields CASSPGGASGNTGELFF.

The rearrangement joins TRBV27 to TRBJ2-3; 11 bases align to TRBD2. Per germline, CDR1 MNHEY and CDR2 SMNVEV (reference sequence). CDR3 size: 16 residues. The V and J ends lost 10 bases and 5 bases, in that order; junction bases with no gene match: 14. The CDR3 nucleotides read TGTGCCACCAGACTAGCGGGGAGTCTGCGTCAAGATACGCAGTATTTT. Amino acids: CATRLAGSLRQDTQYF.